This TCR beta chain was captured by sequencing in a study of Ad26.COV2.S vaccination and SARS-CoV-2 variants. The overall study: Ad26.COV2.S, an intramuscular injection, was given once or twice 56 days apart. Broader study findings: There was reportedly substantial breadth in spike-specific CD8+ and CD4+ T cell responses after vaccination.

Trimming took 0 bases from V and 1 from J, leaving 3 bases between them. The CDR3 consists of 13 residues. CDR1 and CDR2 (germline): KGHSH, LQKENI. Treatment of the sample: 19 received Ad26.COV2.S at low or high dose, single or two shots; 5 received placebo; per-sample allocation not given. Following the first vaccine or placebo injection, samples were taken on day 63. An 18-55-year-old adult in Boston served as donor. Ad26.COV2.S expressed prefusion-stabilized spike from the original Wuhan strain. Only in-frame clones appear in the TCRdb table, and some are missing; sequencing was by immunoSEQ multiplex PCR. Of under 600,000 clones listed, nearly 90% are singletons. With respect to this clone: The antigen is not known.

The receptor's source is a person aged 18 to 59 who received the Ad26.COV2.S COVID-19 vaccine or a placebo. This specimen consisted of peripheral blood, obtained in a trial of Ad26.COV2.S vaccine versus placebo. The V and J genes are TRBV18 and TRBJ2-5; D uncertain. The chain's CDR3 is CASSPPSQETQYF. The CDR3 bases are TGTGCCAGCTCACCACCGTCCCAAGAGACCCAGTACTTC.